The T cell receptor (beta chain) described here comes from a study of neoadjuvant nivolumab and ipilimumab in lung cancer. Overall study results and limits: A small number of samples were TCR sequenced. TCR richness and clonality were higher in tumors than adjacent uninvolved lung. Pathologic regression was not significantly tied to TCR clonality.

This CDR3 contains 21 residues. CDR1 is MDHEN and CDR2 is SYDVKM in the germline V gene. V was clipped by 3 bases and J by 0 bases; unmatched bases: 21. Only in-frame clones appear in the TCRdb table, and some are missing; sequencing was by immunoSEQ multiplex PCR. The sample has some 29,000 clones, about 83% seen once; the top ten hold 4% to 6%. For this clone: The antigen is undetermined.

This TCR was sampled from an adult with non-small cell lung cancer. The material sequenced was tumor tissue, taken after neoadjuvant nivolumab, alone or with ipilimumab, at or shortly before surgery. The rearrangement links TRBV28 to TRBJ2-7, with 9 bases fitting TRBD1. CDR3 sequence reads: CASSLGFLRQGEGLSSYEQYF. The CDR3 DNA sequence: TGTGCCAGCAGTTTGGGATTCCTGCGACAGGGGGAAGGTTTGAGCTCCTACGAGCAGTACTTC.